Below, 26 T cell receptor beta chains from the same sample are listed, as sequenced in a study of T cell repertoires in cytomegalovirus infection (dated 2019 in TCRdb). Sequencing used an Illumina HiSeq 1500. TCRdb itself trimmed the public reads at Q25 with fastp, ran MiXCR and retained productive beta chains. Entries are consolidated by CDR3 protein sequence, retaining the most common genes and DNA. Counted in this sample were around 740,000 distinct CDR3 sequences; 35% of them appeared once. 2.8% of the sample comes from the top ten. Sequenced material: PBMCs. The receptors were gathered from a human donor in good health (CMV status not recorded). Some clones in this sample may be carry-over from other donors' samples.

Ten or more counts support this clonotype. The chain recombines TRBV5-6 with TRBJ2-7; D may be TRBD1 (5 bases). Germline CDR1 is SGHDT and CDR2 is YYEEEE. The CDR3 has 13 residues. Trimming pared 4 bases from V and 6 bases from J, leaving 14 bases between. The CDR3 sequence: CASSRGQGTEQYF. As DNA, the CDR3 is TGTGCCAGCAGCCGTGGCCAGGGAACCGAGCAGTACTTC.

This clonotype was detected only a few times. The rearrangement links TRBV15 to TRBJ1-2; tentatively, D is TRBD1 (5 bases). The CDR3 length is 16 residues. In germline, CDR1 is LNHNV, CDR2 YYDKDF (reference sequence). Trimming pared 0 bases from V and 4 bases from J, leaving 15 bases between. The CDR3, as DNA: TGTGCCACCAGCAGAGATTTTAGGACAAAAGTCTATGGCTACACCTTC. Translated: CATSRDFRTKVYGYTF.

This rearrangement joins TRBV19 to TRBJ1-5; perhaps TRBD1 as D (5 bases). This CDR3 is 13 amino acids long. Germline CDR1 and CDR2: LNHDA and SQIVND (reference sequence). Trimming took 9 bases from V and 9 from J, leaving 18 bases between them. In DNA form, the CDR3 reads TGTGCCAGCGGGGCAATCACATCTCGGCCCCAGCATTTT. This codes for CASGAITSRPQHF.

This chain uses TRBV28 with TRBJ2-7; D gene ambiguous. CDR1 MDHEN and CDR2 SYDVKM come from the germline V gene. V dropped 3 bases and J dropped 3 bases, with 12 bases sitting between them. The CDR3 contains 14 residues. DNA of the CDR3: TGTGCCAGCAGTTTGTCGACGGAAGGCTACGAGCAGTACTTC. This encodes CASSLSTEGYEQYF.

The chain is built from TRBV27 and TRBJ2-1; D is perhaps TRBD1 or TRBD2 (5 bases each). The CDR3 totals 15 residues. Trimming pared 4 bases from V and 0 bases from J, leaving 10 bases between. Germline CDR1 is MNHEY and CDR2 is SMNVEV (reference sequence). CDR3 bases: TGTGCCAGCAGTTATTCGGGGCTCTCCTACAATGAGCAGTTCTTC. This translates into CASSYSGLSYNEQFF.

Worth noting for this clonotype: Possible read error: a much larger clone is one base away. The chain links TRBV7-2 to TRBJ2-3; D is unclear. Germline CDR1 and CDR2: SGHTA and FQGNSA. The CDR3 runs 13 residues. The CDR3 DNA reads TGTGCCAGCAGCATACGACGGGCAGATGCGCAGTATTTT. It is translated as CASSIRRADAQYF.

This chain's CDR3 is CASSPSRSLTGNTIYF. CDR3 nucleotide sequence: TGTGCCAGCTCACCATCCCGGTCTTTGACTGGAAACACCATATATTTT. This sequence joins TRBV18 and TRBJ1-3; D unclear. There are 16 residues in the CDR3. The germline V and J ends were trimmed by 2 bases and 2 bases, with 13 bases remaining between them. Looked up from germline, CDR1 is KGHSH and CDR2 is LQKENI. The whole variable domain, remainder taken from reference TRBV18 and TRBJ1-3, is NAGVMQNPRHLVRRRGQEARLRCSPMKGHSHVYWYRQLPEEGLKFMVYLQKENIIDESGMPKERFSAEFPKEGPSILRIQQVVRGDSAAYFCASSPSRSLTGNTIYFGEGSWLTVV.

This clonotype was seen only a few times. For the CDR3, the DNA is TGTGCCAGCAGCCCCGCCGGGACAGGGGCCAAAAACATTCAGTACTTC. Translating it yields CASSPAGTGAKNIQYF. J is TRBJ2-4 and V is TRBV7-2; 9 nucleotides align to TRBD1. Trimming cost V 5 bases and J 1 base; bases outside gene matches: 6. Germline CDR1 and CDR2: SGHTA and FQGNSA. The CDR3 runs 16 residues.

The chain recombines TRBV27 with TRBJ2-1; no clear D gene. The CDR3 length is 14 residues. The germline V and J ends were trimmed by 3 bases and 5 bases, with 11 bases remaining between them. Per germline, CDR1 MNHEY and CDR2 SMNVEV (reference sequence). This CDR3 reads CASSFDWGNNEQFF. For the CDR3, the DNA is TGTGCCAGCAGTTTTGATTGGGGAAACAATGAGCAGTTCTTC.

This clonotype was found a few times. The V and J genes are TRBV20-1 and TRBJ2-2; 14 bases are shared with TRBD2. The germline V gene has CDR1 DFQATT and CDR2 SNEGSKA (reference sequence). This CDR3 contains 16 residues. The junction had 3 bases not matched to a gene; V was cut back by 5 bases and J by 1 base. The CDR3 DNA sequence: TGCAGTGCTTGGACTAGCGGGGGGAAGAACACCGGGGAGCTGTTTTTT. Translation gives CSAWTSGGKNTGELFF.

Here the CDR3 DNA reads TGTGCCAGCAGCATAGACAGCACCGGGGAGCTGTTTTTT. Protein sequence: CASSIDSTGELFF. The chain recombines TRBV5-4 with TRBJ2-2, with D perhaps TRBD1 (5 bases). Germline CDR1 and CDR2: SGHNT and YYREEE (reference sequence). Trimming left V 4 bases short and J 4 bases short, with 8 bases between. The CDR3 is 13 residues long.

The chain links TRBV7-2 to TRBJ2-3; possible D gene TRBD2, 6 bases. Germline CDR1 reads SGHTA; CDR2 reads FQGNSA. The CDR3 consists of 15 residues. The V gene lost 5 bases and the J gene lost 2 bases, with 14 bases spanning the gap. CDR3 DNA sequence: TGTGCCAGCAGCCCGGGGGAGCGGATCACAGATACGCAGTATTTT. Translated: CASSPGERITDTQYF.

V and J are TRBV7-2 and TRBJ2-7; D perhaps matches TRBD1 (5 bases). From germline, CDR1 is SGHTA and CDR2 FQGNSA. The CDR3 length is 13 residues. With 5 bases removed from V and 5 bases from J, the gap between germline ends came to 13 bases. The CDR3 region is CASSRRAWNEQYF. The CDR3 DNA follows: TGTGCCAGCAGCCGCAGGGCTTGGAACGAGCAGTACTTC. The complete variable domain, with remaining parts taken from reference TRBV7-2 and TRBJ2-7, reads GAGVSQSPSNKVTEKGKDVELRCDPISGHTALYWYRQSLGQGLEFLIYFQGNSAPDKSGLPSDRFSAERTGGSVSTLTIQRTQQEDSAVYLCASSRRAWNEQYFGPGTRLTVT.

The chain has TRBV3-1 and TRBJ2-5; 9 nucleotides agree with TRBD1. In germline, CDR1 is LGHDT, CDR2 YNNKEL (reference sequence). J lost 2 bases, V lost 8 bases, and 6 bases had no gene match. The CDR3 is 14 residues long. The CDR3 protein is CASGQGTGQETQYF. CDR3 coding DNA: TGTGCCAGCGGACAGGGGACGGGGCAAGAGACCCAGTACTTC.

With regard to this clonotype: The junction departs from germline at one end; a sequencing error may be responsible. DNA of the CDR3: TGTGCCAGCAGCTTATATACATCCGGGGTAGGTCCCCGGCCCTCACCCCTCAACTTT. Translation gives CASSLYTSGVGPRPSPLNF. The J gene is TRBJ1-6, the V gene TRBV11-2; no definite D call. This CDR3 is 19 amino acids long. Germline V gene sequence: CDR1 SGHAT, CDR2 FQNNGV.

CDR3 protein: CASSYERRETQYF. In DNA, the CDR3 is TGTGCCAGCAGTTATGAGAGAAGAGAGACCCAGTACTTC. The chain combines TRBV6-2 or TRBV6-3 with TRBJ2-5; D is unresolved. Germline assignment: CDR1 MNHEY and CDR2 SVGEGT. V was pared by 3 bases and J by 4 bases, with 9 bases between. CDR3 length equals 13 residues.

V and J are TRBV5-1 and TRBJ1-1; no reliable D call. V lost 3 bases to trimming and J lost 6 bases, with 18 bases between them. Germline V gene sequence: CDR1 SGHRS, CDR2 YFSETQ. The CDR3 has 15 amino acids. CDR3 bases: TGCGCCAGCAGCTCCGCGGCAGGATGGGTCGCTGAAGCTTTCTTT. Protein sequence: CASSSAAGWVAEAFF.

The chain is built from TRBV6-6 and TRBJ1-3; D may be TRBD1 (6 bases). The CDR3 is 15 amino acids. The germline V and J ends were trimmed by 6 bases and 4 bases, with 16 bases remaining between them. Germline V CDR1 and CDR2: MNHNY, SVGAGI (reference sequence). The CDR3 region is CASSPRGGEGNTIYF. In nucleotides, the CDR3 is TGTGCCAGCAGCCCCCGGGGGGGCGAGGGAAACACCATATATTTT.

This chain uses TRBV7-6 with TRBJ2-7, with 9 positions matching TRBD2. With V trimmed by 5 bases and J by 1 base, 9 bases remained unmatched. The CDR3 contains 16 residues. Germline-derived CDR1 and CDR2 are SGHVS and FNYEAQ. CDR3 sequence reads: CASSVWASGGSYEQYF. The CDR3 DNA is TGTGCCAGCAGCGTCTGGGCGAGCGGGGGGTCCTACGAGCAGTACTTC.

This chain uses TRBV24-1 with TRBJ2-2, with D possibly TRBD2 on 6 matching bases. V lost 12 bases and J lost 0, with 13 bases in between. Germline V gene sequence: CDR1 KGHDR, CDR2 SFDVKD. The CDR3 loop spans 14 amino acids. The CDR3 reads CAVAGPTNTGELFF. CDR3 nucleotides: TGTGCCGTTGCGGGGCCTACGAACACCGGGGAGCTGTTTTTT.

CDR3 protein: CSARGNADSGNTIYF. The CDR3 DNA sequence: TGCAGTGCTAGAGGGAACGCCGACTCTGGAAACACCATATATTTT. This chain joins TRBV20-1 and TRBJ1-3, with D unresolved. V gave up 1 base and J gave up 0 bases, with 10 bases separating them. CDR3 size: 15 residues. Per the germline V gene, CDR1 is DFQATT and CDR2 is SNEGSKA (reference sequence).

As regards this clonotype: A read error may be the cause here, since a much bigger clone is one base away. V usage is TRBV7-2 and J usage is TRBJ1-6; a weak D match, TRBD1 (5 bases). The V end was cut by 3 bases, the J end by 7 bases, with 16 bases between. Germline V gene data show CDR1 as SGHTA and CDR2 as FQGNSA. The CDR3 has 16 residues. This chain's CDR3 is CASSFRPGLRNSPLHF. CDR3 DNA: TGTGCCAGCAGCTTCCGACCAGGGCTGAGGAATTCACCCCTCCACTTT.

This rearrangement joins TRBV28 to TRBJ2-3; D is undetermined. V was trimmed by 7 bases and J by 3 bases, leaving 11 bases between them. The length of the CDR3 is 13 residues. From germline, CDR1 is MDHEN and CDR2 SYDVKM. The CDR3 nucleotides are TGTGCCAGCACAGAGGCCGGGACAGATACGCAGTATTTT. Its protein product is CASTEAGTDTQYF.

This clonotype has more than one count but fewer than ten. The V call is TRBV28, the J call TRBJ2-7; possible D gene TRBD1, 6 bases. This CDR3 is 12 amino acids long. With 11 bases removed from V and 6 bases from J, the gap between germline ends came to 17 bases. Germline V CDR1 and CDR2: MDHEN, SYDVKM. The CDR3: CASSWGLSEQYF. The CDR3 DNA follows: TGTGCCTCCTCTTGGGGGCTTAGCGAGCAGTACTTC.

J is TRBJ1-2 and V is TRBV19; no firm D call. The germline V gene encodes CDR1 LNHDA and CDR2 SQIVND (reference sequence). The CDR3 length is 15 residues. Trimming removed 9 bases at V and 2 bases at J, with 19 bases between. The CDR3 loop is CASYQKGGSNYGYTF. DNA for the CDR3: TGTGCCAGCTATCAAAAGGGTGGCTCGAACTATGGCTACACCTTC.

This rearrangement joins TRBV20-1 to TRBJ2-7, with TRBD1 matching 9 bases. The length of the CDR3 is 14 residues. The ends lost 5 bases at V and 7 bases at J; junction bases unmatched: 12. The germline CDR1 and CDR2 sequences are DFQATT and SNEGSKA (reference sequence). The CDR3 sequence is CSAYAGTGLGEQYF. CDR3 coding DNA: TGCAGTGCTTATGCCGGGACAGGGCTGGGGGAGCAGTACTTC.